This entry concerns a single TCR beta chain. What it binds is unknown. V was cut by 5 bases and J by 4 bases, with 23 bases left in between. The CDR3 extends over 17 amino acids. The V gene's germline CDR1 is SGHTA and CDR2 FQGNSA. This specimen belongs to a study of cytomegalovirus exposure and HLA in healthy donors. The primer mix had 60 Vbeta and 13 Jbeta primers. Data came from immunoSEQ multiplex PCR; TCRdb stores just in-frame clones and leaves some out. This sample has 200,000 or so clones, with around 73% found just once. Study-wide results and limits: One variant, a missense change in DCLRE1C, was linked in a later analysis to TCR beta V- and J-gene trimming. An analysis that was carried out later associated some 17,000 TCR beta sequences with HLA alleles at 0.05 false discovery rate.

This receptor was taken from a woman in her thirties in good health and CMV-seropositive. The sequenced sample consisted of PBMCs. J is TRBJ2-5 and V is TRBV7-2; a possible D gene is TRBD1 (6 bases). CDR3 amino acids: CASSPGPGQPGRETQYF. The CDR3 DNA reads TGTGCCAGCAGCCCAGGGCCGGGACAACCCGGGCGAGAGACCCAGTACTTC.